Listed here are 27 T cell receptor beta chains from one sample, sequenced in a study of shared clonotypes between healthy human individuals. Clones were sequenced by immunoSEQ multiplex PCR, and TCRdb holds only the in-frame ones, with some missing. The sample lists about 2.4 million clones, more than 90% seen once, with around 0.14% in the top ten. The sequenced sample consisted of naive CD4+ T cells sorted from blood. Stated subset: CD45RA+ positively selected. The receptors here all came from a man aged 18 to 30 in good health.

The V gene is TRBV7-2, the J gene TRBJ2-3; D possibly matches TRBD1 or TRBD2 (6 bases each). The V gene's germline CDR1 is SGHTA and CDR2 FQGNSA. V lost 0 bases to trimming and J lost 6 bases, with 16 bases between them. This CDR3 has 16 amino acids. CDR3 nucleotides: TGTGCCAGCAGCTTAGCCGTAGGGGGGCGCCGGGATACGCAGTATTTT. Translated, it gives CASSLAVGGRRDTQYF.

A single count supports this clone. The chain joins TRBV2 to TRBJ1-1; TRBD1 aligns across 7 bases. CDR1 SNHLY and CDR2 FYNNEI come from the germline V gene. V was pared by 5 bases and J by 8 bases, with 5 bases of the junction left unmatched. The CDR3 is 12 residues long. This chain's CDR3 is CASSRVRGEAFF. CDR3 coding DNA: TGTGCCAGCAGTCGAGTCAGGGGGGAAGCTTTCTTT.

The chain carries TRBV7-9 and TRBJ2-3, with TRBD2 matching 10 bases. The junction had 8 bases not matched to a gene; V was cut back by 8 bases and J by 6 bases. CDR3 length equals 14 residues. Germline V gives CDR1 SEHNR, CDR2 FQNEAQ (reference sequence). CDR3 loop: CASSKREGADTQYF. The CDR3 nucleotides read TGTGCCAGCTCCAAGCGGGAGGGCGCGGATACGCAGTATTTT.

CDR3 sequence reads: CASSLGGGQGNSGNTIYF. The CDR3 DNA reads TGCGCCAGCAGCTTGGGAGGGGGACAGGGGAACTCTGGAAACACCATATATTTT. The chain recombines TRBV5-1 with TRBJ1-3, with TRBD1 matching over 10 bases. After removal of 0 bases from V and 0 bases from J, the junction contained 6 bases not matched to a gene. CDR1 SGHRS and CDR2 YFSETQ come from the germline V gene. The CDR3 consists of 18 residues.

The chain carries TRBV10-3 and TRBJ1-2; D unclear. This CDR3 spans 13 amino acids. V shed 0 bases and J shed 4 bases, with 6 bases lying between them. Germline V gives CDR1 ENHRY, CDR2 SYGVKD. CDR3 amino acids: CAISESYSYGYTF. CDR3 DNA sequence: TGTGCCATCAGTGAGTCCTACAGCTATGGCTACACCTTC.

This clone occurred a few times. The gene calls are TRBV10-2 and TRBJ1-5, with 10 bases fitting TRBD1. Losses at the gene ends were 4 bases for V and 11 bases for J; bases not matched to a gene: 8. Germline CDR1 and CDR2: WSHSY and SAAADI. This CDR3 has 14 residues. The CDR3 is CASSAGQGFGSQHF. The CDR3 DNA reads TGCGCCAGCAGTGCGGGACAGGGGTTCGGGTCCCAGCATTTT.

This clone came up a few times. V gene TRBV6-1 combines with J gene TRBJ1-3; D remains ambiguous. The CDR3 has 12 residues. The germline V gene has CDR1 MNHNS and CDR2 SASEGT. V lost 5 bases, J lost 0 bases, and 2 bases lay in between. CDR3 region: CASSHSGNTIYF. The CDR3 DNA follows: TGTGCCAGCAGTCACTCTGGAAACACCATATATTTT.

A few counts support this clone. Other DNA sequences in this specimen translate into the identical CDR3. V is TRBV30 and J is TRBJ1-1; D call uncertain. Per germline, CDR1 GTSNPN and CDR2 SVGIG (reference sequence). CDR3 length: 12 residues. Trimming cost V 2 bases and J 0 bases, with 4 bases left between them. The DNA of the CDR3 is TGTGCCTGGAGTCGCATGAACACTGAAGCTTTCTTT. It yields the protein CAWSRMNTEAFF.

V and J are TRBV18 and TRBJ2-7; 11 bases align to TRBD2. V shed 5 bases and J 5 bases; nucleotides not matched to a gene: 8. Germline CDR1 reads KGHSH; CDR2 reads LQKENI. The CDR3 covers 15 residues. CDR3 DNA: TGTGCCAGCTCATTTACTAGCGGGAGTGTTGACGAGCAGTACTTC. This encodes CASSFTSGSVDEQYF.

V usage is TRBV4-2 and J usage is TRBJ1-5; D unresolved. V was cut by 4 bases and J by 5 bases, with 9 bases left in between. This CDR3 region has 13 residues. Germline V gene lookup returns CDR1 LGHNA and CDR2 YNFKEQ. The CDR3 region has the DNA TGTGCCAGCAGCCCTCGACCGGATCAGCCCCAGCATTTT. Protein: CASSPRPDQPQHF.

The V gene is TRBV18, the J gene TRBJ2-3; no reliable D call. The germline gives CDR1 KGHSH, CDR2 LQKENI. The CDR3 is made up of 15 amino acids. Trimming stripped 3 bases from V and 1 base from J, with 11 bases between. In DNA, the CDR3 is TGTGCCAGCTCACCGCGGACGAAGGGCACAGATACGCAGTATTTT. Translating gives CASSPRTKGTDTQYF.

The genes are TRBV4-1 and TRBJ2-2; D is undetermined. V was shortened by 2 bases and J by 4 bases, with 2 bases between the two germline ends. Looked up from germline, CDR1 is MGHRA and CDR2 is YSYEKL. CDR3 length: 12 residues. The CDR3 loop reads CASSQSTGELFF. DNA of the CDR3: TGCGCCAGCAGCCAAAGCACCGGGGAGCTGTTTTTT.

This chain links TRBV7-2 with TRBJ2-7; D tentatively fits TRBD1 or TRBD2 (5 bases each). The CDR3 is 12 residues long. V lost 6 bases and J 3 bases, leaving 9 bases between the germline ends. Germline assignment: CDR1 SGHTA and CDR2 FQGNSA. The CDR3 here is CASSWDRYEQYF. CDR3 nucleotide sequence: TGTGCCAGCAGTTGGGACCGCTACGAGCAGTACTTC. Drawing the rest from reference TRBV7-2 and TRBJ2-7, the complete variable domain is GAGVSQSPSNKVTEKGKDVELRCDPISGHTALYWYRQSLGQGLEFLIYFQGNSAPDKSGLPSDRFSAERTGGSVSTLTIQRTQQEDSAVYLCASSWDRYEQYFGPGTRLTVT.

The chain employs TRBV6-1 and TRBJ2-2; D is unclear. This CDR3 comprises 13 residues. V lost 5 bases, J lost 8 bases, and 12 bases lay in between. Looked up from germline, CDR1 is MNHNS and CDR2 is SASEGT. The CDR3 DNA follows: TGTGCCAGCAGTCTACCCCTGGTAGGGGAGCTGTTTTTT. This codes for CASSLPLVGELFF.

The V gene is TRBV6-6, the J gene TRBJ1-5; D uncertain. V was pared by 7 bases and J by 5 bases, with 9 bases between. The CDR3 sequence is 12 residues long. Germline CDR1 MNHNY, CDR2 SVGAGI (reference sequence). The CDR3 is CASNDFYQPQHF. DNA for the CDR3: TGTGCCAGCAACGATTTTTATCAGCCCCAGCATTTT.

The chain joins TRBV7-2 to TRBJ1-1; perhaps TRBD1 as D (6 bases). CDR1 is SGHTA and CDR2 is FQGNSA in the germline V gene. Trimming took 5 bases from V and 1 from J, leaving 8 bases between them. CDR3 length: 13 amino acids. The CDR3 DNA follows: TGTGCCAGCAGCCCGGGACAGAACACTGAAGCTTTCTTT. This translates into CASSPGQNTEAFF.

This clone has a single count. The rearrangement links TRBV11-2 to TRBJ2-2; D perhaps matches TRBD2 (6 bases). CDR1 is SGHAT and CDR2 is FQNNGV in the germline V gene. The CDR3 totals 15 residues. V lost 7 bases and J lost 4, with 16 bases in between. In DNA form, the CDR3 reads TGTGCCAGCACCTCAGGAGGGAAGGGCACCGGGGAGCTGTTTTTT. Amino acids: CASTSGGKGTGELFF. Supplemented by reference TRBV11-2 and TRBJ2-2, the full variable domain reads EAGVAQSPRYKIIEKRQSVAFWCNPISGHATLYWYQQILGQGPKLLIQFQNNGVVDDSQLPKDRFSAERLKGVDSTLKIQPAKLEDSAVYLCASTSGGKGTGELFFGEGSRLTVL.

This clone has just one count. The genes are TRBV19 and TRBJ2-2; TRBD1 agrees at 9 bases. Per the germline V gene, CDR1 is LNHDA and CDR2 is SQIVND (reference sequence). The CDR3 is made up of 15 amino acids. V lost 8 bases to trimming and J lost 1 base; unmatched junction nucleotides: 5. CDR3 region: CASGTGFRNTGELFF. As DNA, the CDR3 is TGTGCCAGTGGGACAGGGTTTCGGAACACCGGGGAGCTGTTTTTT.

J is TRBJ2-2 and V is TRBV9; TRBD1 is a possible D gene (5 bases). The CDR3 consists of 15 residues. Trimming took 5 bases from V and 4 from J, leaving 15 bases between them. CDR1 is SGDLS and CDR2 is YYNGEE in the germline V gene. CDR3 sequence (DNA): TGTGCCAGCAGTTACGGCAGGGTGGGCACCGGGGAGCTGTTTTTT. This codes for CASSYGRVGTGELFF.

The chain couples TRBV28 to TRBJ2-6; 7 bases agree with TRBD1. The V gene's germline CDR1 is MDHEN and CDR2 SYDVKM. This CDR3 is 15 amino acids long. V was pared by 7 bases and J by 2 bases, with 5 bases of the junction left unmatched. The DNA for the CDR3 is TGTGCCAGCACCGAAGGGGGCGCTGGGGCCAACGTCCTGACTTTC. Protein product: CASTEGGAGANVLTF.

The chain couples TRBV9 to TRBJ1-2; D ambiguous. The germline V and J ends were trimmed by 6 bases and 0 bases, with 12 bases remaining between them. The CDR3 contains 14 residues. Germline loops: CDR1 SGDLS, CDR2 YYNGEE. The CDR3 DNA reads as TGTGCCAGCACGAGAGAGAATTCTAACTATGGCTACACCTTC. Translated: CASTRENSNYGYTF.

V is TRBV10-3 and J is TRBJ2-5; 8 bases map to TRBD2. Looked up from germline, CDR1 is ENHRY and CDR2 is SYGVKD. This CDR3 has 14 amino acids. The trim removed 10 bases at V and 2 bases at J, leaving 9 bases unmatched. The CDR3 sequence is CATRGGLLQETQYF. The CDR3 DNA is TGTGCCACCCGGGGGGGACTATTACAAGAGACCCAGTACTTC.

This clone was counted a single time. In nucleotides, the CDR3 is TGTGCCAGCAGACTCGGGACAGCCGAGCCCCAGCATTTT. Its translation is CASRLGTAEPQHF. This chain connects TRBV6-5 to TRBJ1-5, with TRBD1 matching over 7 bases. The length of the CDR3 is 13 residues. Germline loops: CDR1 MNHEY, CDR2 SVGAGI. Unmatched junction bases numbered 7, after V lost 6 bases and J lost 8 bases.

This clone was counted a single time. This chain's CDR3 is CASSLHRLAGVSEELFF. CDR3 coding DNA: TGTGCCAGCAGCCTCCACCGGCTAGCGGGAGTTTCGGAGGAGCTGTTTTTT. The rearrangement joins TRBV11-2 to TRBJ2-2, with 10 bases lining up with TRBD2. The length of the CDR3 is 17 residues. V shed 5 bases, J shed 10 bases, and the junction held 16 bases outside the gene matches. Germline-derived CDR1 and CDR2 are SGHAT and FQNNGV. Together with reference TRBV11-2 and TRBJ2-2, the CDR3 gives the full variable domain: EAGVAQSPRYKIIEKRQSVAFWCNPISGHATLYWYQQILGQGPKLLIQFQNNGVVDDSQLPKDRFSAERLKGVDSTLKIQPAKLEDSAVYLCASSLHRLAGVSEELFFGEGSRLTVL.

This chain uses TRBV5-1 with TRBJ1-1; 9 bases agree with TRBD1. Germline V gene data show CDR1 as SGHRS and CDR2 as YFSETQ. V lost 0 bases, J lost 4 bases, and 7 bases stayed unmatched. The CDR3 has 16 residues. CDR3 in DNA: TGCGCCAGCAGCTTGGGGGACAGGGTGGGGAGCACTGAAGCTTTCTTT. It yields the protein CASSLGDRVGSTEAFF.

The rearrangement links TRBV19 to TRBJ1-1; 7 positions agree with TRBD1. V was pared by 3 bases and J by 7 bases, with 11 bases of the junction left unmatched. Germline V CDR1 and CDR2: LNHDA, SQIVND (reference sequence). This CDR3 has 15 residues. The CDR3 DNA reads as TGTGCCAGTAGTATTGGTGGACAGGTACTACATGAAGCTTTCTTT. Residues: CASSIGGQVLHEAFF.

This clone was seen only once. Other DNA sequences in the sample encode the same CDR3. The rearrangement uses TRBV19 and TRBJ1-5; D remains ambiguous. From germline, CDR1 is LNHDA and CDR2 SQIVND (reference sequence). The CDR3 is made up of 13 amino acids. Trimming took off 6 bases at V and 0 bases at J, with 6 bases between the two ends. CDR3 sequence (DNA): TGTGCCAGTAGGAGGGATAGCAATCAGCCCCAGCATTTT. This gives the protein CASRRDSNQPQHF.